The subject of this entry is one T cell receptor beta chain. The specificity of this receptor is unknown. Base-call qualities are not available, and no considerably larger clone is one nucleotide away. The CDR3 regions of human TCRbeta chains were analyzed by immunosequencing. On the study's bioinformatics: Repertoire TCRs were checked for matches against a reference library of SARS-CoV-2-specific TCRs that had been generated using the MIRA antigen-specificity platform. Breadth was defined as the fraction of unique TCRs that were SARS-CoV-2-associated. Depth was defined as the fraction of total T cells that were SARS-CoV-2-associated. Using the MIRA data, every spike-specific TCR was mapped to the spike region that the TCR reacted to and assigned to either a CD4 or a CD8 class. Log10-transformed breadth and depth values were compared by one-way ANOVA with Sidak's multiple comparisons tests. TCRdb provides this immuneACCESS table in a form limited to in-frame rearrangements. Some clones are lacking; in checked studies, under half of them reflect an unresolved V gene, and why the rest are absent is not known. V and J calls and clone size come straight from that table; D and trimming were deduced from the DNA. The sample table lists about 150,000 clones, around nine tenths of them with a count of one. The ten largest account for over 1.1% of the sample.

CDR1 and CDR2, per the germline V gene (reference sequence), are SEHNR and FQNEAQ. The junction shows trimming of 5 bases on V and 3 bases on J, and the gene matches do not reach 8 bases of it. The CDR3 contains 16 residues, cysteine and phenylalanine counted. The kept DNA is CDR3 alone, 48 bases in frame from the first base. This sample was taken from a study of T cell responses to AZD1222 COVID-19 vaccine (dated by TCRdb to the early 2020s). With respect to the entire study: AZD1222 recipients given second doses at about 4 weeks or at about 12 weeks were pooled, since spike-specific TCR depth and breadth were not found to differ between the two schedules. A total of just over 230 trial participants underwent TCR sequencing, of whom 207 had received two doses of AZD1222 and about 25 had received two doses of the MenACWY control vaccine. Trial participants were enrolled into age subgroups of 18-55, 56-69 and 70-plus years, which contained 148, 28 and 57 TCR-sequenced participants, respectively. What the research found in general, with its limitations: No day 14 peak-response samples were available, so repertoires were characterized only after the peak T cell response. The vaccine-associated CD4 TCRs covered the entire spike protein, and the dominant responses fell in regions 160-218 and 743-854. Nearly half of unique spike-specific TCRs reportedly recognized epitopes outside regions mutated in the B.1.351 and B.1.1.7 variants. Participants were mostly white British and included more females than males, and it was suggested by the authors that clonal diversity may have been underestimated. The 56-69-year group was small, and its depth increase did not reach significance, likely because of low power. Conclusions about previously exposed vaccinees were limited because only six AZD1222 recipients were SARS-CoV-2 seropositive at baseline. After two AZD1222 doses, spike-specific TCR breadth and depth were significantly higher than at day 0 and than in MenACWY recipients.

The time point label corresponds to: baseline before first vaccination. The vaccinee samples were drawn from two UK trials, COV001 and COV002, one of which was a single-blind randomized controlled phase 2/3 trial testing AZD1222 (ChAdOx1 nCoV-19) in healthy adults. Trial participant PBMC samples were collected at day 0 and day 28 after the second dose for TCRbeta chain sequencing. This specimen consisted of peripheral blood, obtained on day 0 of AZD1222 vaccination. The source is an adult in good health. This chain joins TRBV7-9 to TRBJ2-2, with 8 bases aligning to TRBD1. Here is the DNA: TGTGCCAGCAGCGGACTGACAGGGGATTACACCGGGGAGCTGTTTTTT. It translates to CASSGLTGDYTGELFF.